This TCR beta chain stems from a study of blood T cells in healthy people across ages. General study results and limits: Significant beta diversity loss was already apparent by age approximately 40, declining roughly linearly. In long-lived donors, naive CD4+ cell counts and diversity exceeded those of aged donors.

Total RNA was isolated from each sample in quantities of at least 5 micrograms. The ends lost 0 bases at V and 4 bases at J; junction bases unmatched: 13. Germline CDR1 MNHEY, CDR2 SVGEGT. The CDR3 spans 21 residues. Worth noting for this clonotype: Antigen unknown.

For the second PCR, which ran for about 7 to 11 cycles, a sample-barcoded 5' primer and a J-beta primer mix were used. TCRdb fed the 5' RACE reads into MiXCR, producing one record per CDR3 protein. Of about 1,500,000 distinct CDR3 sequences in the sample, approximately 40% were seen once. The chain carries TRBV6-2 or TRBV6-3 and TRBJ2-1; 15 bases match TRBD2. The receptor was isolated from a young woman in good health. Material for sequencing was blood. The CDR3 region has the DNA TGTGCCAGCAGTTACTCGCTTGGGACTAGCGGGAGGCCCACCATTTACAATGAGCAGTTCTTC. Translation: CASSYSLGTSGRPTIYNEQFF.